Presented here are 8 T cell receptor beta chains from one specimen sequenced in a study of blood T cells in healthy people across ages. A sample-barcoded 5' primer and a J-beta primer mix were used in a second PCR of about 7 to 11 cycles. From the 5' RACE reads, TCRdb called clonotypes with MiXCR, one entry per CDR3 protein. Counted here are roughly 1 million distinct CDR3 sequences, approximately 25% occurring once; the ten biggest clones make up approximately 0.75%. Another study also made use of these data, one on T cells of mothers and their children.

The specimen was blood. The receptors were sampled from a girl aged 2 to 9 in good health.

The CDR3 here is CSVAGRANNEQFF. The DNA of the CDR3 is TGCAGCGTTGCCGGGAGGGCCAACAATGAGCAGTTCTTC. V usage is TRBV29-1 and J usage is TRBJ2-1, with 8 bases that match TRBD2. The V gene's germline CDR1 is SQVTM and CDR2 ANQGSEA. After removal of 4 bases from V and 5 bases from J, the junction contained 4 bases not matched to a gene. The length of the CDR3 is 13 residues.

The genes are TRBV28 and TRBJ2-1; 11 bases fit TRBD2. J was trimmed by 3 bases and V by 4 bases; bases with no gene match: 8. The CDR3 totals 17 residues. Germline V CDR1 and CDR2: MDHEN, SYDVKM. The CDR3 nucleotides read TGTGCCAGCAGTTCTCACGGGACTAGCGGATTCTACAATGAGCAGTTCTTC. It is translated as CASSSHGTSGFYNEQFF.

The chain combines TRBV29-1 with TRBJ2-1; 7 positions agree with TRBD1. The closer fit of TRBJ2-5 to the DNA end suggests the J call may be wrong. CDR1 is SQVTM and CDR2 is ANQGSEA in the germline V gene. The length of the CDR3 is 14 residues. Here the CDR3 DNA reads TGCAGCGTTGAAAGTATGGGACAGCAAGAGACCCAGTACTTC. Its protein is CSVESMGQQETQYF.

The table lists this clonotype with a few counts. This sequence joins TRBV20-1 and TRBJ2-3; possibly TRBD2 for D (6 bases). Between the trimmed V and J ends, which lost 2 bases and 0 bases, there was a span of 12 bases. The CDR3 loop spans 15 amino acids. In germline, CDR1 is DFQATT, CDR2 SNEGSKA (reference sequence). CDR3 region: CSARSSSESTDTQYF. DNA of the CDR3: TGCAGTGCTAGAAGTTCTAGCGAAAGCACAGATACGCAGTATTTT.

V usage is TRBV5-1 and J usage is TRBJ1-1; unclear D gene. Trimming took 0 bases from V and 8 from J, leaving 11 bases between them. The CDR3 covers 13 residues. The V gene's germline CDR1 is SGHRS and CDR2 YFSETQ. The CDR3 is CASSLGISGEAFF. DNA for the CDR3: TGCGCCAGCAGCTTGGGAATCTCGGGGGAAGCTTTCTTT.

A remark on this clonotype: A junction boundary mismatches the germline segment, possibly from a read error. The chain recombines TRBV7-6 with TRBJ1-4; 8 bases are a match to TRBD1. The CDR3 has 17 residues. Germline CDR1 is SGHVS and CDR2 is FNYEAQ. CDR3 sequence: CASSFSGGGLGGEKLFF. CDR3 nucleotide sequence: TGTGCCAGCAGCTTCTCAGGGGGCGGCCTAGGGGGGGAAAAACTGTTCTTT.

The sample holds many counts of this clonotype. The chain joins TRBV11-3 to TRBJ2-7; maybe TRBD2 (6 bases). The CDR3 contains 13 residues. Germline assignment: CDR1 SGHNT and CDR2 YENEEA. V was cut by 5 bases and J by 2 bases, with 10 bases left in between. DNA of the CDR3: TGTGCCAGCAGCCCACGGGGGACCTACGAGCAGTACTTC. Residues: CASSPRGTYEQYF.

This clonotype has just a few counts. The chain links TRBV29-1 to TRBJ1-1, with a tentative D call TRBD1 (5 bases). CDR1 and CDR2 (germline): SQVTM, ANQGSEA. The CDR3 is made up of 13 amino acids. Trimming took 6 bases from V and 1 from J, leaving 12 bases between them. The CDR3 sequence is CSVHRDPNTEAFF. The CDR3, as DNA: TGCAGCGTCCACCGGGACCCGAACACTGAAGCTTTCTTT.